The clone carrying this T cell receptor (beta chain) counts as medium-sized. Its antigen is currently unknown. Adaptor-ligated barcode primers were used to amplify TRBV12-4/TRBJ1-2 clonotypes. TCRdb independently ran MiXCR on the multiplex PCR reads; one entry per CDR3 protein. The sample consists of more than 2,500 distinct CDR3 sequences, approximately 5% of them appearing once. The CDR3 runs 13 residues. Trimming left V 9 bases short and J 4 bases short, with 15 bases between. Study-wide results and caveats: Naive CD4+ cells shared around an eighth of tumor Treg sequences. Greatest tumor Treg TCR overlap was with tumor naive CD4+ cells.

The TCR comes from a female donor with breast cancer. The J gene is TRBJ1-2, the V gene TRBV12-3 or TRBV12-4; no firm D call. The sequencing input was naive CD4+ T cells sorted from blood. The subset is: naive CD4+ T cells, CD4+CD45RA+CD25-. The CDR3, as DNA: TGTGCCAGTACGAGAACCGTCCTCTATGGCTACACCTTC. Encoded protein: CASTRTVLYGYTF.